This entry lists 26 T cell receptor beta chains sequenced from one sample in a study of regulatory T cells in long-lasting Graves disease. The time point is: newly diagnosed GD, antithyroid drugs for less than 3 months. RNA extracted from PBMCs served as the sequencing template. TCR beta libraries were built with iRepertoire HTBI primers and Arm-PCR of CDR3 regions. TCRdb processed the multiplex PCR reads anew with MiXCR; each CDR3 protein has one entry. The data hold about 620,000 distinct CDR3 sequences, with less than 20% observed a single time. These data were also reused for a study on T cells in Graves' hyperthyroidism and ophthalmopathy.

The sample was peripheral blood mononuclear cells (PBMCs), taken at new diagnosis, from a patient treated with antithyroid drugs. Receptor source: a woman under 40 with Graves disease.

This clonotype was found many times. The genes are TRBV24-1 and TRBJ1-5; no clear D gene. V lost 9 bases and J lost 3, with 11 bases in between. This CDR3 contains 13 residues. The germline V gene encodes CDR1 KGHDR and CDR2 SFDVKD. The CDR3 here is CATRSLNNQPQHF. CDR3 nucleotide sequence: TGTGCCACCCGCAGCCTGAACAATCAGCCCCAGCATTTT.

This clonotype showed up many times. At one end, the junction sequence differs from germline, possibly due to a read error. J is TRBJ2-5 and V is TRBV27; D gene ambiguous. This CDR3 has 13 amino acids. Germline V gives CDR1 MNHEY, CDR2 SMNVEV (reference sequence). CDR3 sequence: CASSLWVGETQYF. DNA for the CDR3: TGTGCCAGCAGCTTATGGGTTGGAGAGACCCAGTACTTC.

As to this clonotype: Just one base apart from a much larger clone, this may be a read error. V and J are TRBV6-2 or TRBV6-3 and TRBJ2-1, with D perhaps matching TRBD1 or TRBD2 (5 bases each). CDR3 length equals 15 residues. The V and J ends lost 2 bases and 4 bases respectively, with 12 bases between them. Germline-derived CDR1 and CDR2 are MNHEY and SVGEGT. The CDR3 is CASSYRDGVYNEQFF. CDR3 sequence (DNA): TGTGCCAGCAGTTACCGGGACGGGGTTTACAATGAGCAGTTCTTC.

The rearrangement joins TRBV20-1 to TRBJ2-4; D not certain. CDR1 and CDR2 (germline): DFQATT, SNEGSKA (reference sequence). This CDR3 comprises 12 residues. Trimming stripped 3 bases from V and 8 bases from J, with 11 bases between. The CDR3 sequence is CSASMSSDIQYF. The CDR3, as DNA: TGCAGTGCTAGTATGTCGTCCGACATTCAGTACTTC.

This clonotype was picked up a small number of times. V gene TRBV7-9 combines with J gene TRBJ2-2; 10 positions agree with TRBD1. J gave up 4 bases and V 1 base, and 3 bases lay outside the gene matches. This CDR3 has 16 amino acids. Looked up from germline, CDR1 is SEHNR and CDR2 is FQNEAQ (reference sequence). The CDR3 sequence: CASSLGQGARTGELFF. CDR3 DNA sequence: TGTGCCAGCAGCTTAGGACAGGGGGCGCGCACCGGGGAGCTGTTTTTT.

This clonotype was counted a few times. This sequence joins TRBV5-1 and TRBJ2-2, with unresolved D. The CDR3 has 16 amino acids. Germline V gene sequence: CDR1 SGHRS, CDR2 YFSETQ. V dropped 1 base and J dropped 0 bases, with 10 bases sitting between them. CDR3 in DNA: TGCGCCAGCAGCTTGAGCCCAGGAACGAACACCGGGGAGCTGTTTTTT. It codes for CASSLSPGTNTGELFF.

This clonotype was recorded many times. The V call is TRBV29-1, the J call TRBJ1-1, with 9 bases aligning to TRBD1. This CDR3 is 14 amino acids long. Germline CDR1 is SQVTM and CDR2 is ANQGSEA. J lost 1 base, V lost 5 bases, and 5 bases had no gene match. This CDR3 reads CSVYRGQKNTEAFF. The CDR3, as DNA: TGCAGCGTTTACAGGGGGCAGAAGAACACTGAAGCTTTCTTT.

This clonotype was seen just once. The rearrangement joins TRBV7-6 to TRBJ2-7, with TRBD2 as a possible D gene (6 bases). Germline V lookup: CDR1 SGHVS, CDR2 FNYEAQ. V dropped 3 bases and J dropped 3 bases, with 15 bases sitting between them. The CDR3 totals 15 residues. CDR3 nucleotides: TGTGCCAGCAGCTTTCTGGCGGGGCCCAACTACGAGCAGTACTTC. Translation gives CASSFLAGPNYEQYF.

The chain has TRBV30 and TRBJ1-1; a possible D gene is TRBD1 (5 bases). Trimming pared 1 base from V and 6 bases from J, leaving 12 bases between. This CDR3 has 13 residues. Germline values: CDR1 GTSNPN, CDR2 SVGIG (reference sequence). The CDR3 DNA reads TGTGCCTGGAGTGGCCAGGGCAGCTCTGAAGCTTTCTTT. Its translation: CAWSGQGSSEAFF.

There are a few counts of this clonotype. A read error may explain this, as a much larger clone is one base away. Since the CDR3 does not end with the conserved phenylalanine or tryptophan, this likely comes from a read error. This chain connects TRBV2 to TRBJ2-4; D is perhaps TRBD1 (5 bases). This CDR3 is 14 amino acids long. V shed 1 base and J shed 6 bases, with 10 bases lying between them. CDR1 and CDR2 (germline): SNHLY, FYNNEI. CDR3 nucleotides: TGTGCCAGCAGTGAAGTGAATAGGGGAAACATTCAGTACCTC. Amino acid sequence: CASSEVNRGNIQYL.

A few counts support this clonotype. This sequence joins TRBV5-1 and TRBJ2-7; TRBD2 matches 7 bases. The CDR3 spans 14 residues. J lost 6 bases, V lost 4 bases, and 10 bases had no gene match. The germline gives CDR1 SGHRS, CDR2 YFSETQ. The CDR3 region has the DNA TGCGCCAGCAGCCCCGGACTAGTGGCAGGCGAGCAGTACTTC. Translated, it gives CASSPGLVAGEQYF.

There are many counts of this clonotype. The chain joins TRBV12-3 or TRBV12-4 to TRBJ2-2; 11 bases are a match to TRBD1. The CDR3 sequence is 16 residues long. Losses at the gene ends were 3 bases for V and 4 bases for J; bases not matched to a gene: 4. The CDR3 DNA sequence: TGTGCCAGCAGTTTTTACGGGACAGGGGGCACCGGGGAGCTGTTTTTT. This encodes CASSFYGTGGTGELFF.

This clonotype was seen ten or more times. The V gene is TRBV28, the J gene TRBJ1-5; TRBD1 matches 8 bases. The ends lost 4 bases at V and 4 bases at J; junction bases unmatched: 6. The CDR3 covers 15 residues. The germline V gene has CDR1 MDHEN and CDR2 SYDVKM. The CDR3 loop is CASSSHRTGNQPQHF. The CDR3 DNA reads TGTGCCAGCAGTTCCCACCGGACAGGGAATCAGCCCCAGCATTTT. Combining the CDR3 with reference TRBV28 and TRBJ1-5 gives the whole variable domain DVKVTQSSRYLVKRTGEKVFLECVQDMDHENMFWYRQDPGLGLRLIYFSYDVKMKEKGDIPEGYSVSREKKERFSLILESASTNQTSMYLCASSSHRTGNQPQHFGDGTRLSIL.

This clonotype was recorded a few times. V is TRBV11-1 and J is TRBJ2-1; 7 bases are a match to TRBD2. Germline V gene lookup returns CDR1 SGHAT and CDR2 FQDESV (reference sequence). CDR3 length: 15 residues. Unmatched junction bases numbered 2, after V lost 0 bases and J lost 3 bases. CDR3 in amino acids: CASSLAGGRYNEQFF. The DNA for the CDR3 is TGTGCCAGCAGCTTAGCGGGAGGGCGCTACAATGAGCAGTTCTTC.

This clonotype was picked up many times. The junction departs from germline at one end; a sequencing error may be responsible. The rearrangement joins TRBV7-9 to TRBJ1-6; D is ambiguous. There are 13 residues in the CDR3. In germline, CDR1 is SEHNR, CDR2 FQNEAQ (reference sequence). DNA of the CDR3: TGCGCCAGCAGCTCCACGGTCAATTCACCCCTCCACTTT. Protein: CASSSTVNSPLHF.

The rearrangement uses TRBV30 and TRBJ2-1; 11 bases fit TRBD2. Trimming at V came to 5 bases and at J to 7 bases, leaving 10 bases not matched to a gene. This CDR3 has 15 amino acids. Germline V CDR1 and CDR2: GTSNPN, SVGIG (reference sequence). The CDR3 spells CAWAPGLAEMNEQFF. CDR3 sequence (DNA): TGTGCCTGGGCACCGGGACTAGCGGAGATGAATGAGCAGTTCTTC.

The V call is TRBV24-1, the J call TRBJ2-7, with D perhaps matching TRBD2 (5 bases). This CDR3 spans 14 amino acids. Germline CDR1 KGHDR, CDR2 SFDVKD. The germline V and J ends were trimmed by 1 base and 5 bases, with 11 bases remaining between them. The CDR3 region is CATSDFRSGNEQYF. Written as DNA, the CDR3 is TGTGCCACCAGTGATTTCCGATCCGGGAACGAGCAGTACTTC.

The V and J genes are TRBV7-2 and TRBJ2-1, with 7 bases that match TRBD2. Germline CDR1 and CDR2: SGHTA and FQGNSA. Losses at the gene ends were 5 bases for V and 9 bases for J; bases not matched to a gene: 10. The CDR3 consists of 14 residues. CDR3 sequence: CASSPTGLDVEQFF. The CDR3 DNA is TGTGCCAGCAGCCCCACCGGACTAGATGTTGAGCAGTTCTTC.

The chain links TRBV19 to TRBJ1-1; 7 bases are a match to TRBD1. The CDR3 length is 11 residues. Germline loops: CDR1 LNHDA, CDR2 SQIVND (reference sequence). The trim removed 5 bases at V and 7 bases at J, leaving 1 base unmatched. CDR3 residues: CASSWDSEAFF. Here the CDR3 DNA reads TGTGCCAGTAGTTGGGACAGTGAAGCTTTCTTT.

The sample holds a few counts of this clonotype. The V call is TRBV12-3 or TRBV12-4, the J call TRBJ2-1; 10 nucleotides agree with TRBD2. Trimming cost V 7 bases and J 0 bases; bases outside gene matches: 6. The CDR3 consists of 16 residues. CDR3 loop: CASILGLAFSYNEQFF. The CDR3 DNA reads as TGTGCCAGCATCTTGGGACTAGCGTTCTCCTACAATGAGCAGTTCTTC.

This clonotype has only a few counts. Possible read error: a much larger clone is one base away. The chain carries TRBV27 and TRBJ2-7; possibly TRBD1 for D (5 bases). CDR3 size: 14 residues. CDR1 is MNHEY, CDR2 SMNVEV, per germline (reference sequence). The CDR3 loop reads CASSPDRTFPKQSF. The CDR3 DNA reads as TGTGCCAGCAGTCCCGACAGAACCTTCCCGAAGCAGTCCTTC.

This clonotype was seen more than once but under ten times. The CDR3 here is CATRGVGSQETQYF. The DNA for the CDR3 is TGTGCCACCCGCGGGGTAGGGAGCCAAGAGACCCAGTACTTC. The chain couples TRBV28 to TRBJ2-5, with D perhaps matching TRBD2 (6 bases). The V end lost 10 bases, the J end lost 1 base, and 16 bases lay between the germline ends. In germline, CDR1 is MDHEN, CDR2 SYDVKM. The CDR3 spans 14 residues.

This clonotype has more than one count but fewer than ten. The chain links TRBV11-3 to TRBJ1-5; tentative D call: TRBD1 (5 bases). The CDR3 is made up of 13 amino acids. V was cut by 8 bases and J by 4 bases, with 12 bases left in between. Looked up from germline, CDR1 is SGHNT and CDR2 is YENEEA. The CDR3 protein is CASPRQRNQPQHF. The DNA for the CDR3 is TGTGCCAGCCCCCGACAGAGAAATCAGCCCCAGCATTTT.

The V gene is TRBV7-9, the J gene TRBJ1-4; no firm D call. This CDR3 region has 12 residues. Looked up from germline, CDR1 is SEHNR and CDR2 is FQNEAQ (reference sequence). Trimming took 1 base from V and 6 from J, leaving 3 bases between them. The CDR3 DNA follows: TGTGCCAGCAGCTTAGAGGATGAAAAACTGTTTTTT. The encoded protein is CASSLEDEKLFF.

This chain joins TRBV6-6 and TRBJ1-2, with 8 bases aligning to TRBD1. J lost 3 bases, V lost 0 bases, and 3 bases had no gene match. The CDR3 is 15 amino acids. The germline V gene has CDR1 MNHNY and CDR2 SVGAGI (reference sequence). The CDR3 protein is CASSYSTGADYGYTF. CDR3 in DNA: TGTGCCAGCAGTTACTCGACAGGGGCTGACTATGGCTACACCTTC.

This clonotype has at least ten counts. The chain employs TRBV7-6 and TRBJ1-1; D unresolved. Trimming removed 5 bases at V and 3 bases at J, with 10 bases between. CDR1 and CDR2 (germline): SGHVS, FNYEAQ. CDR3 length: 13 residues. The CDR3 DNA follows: TGTGCCAGCAGCCCTGGGGAAGACACTGAAGCTTTCTTT. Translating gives CASSPGEDTEAFF.